This T cell receptor beta chain was captured in a study of tumor-infiltrating lymphocytes in primary liver carcinoma. Co-extraction of RNA and DNA was performed on roughly 20-34 mg of unsorted bulk tissue. Tumors were each sampled at five separate regions. All tumor specimens exceeded 90% viable tumor cells. The researchers produced TCR beta cDNA from 500 to 550 ng total RNA with a constant-region primer. Library construction for TCR beta comprised three nested multiplex PCR rounds performed with slightly modified ARM-PCR. It was with TRBV1-TRBV30 forward primers and a C-beta reverse primer that the first two PCR rounds were run, at 10 to 11 cycles each. Using its own MiXCR run on the multiplex PCR reads, TCRdb lists one record per CDR3 protein. The sample records about 26,000 distinct CDR3 sequences, over 65% being singletons. The CDR3 contains 15 residues. CDR1 and CDR2 from the germline V gene are SGDLS and YYNGEE. The ends lost 4 bases at V and 7 bases at J; junction bases unmatched: 13.

Points on this clonotype: This sequence may be a read error, since a much larger clone differs from it by one base.

The source is a man aged 40-49 years with primary liver carcinoma and hepatitis B virus infection. The sequenced sample was liver tumor tissue from sampling region 3. The subset is: tumor region T3, left-lateral pole. The chain combines TRBV9 with TRBJ2-5; TRBD1 aligns across 7 bases. The CDR3 spells CASSPTRTGPGTQYF. CDR3 nucleotides: TGTGCCAGCAGCCCAACAAGGACAGGACCGGGGACCCAGTACTTC.